This T cell receptor beta chain was documented in a study of T cells in Graves' hyperthyroidism and ophthalmopathy. The trim removed 3 bases at V and 6 bases at J, leaving 5 bases unmatched. The CDR3 sequence is 15 residues long. Germline CDR1 and CDR2: SNHLY and FYNNEI. Patients aged 18 to 65 with hyperthyroidism were newly diagnosed, with duration under 2 months. Under 12 ml fresh peripheral blood yielded the PBMCs. Findings and limits, study-wide: Researchers report that a 13 V-J model separated ophthalmopathy from stable hyperthyroidism.

On this clonotype itself: Its antigen is as yet unknown.

Amplified TCR beta CDR3 regions came from RNA transcripts. Initially, a first-round RT-PCR of the TCR CDR3 employed the HTBI primer set. TCRdb reprocessed the multiplex PCR reads via MiXCR and lists one record per CDR3 protein. The sample holds roughly 250,000 distinct CDR3 sequences, 13% to 15% seen once. The V gene is TRBV2, the J gene TRBJ1-6; 7 positions agree with TRBD1. Sequencing used blood. The sequence derives from a woman between 40 and 50 years old with Graves' hyperthyroidism that later progressed to Graves' ophthalmopathy. This CDR3 is CASSDRTGGNSPLHF. The CDR3 nucleotides read TGTGCCAGCAGTGACAGGACAGGTGGTAATTCACCCCTCCACTTT.